A selection of T cell receptor beta chains follows, all from one sample in a study of cytomegalovirus exposure and HLA in healthy donors. TCRdb's table, derived via immunoSEQ multiplex PCR, lists solely in-frame clones and lacks some. Here the sample spans under 200,000 clones, about nine tenths being singletons. The sample consisted of PBMCs. The receptors stem from a boy aged 2-15 years in good health and CMV-seronegative. Each CDR3 is given with its conserved first and last residue. The D gene is left open where the match is weak. Some rows mark clone size as missing; the rest say once, few, many or name a class of expanded clone.

d_gene: -
v_gene: TRBV27
j_gene: TRBJ2-7
abundance: -
CDR3nt: TGTGCCAGCAGTTTAACAGGGCCTTCGTACGAGCAGTACTTC
CDR3aa: CASSLTGPSYEQYF

d_gene: -
v_gene: TRBV2
j_gene: TRBJ2-7
abundance: -
CDR3nt: TGTGCCAGCAGAGAGCACTACGAGCAGTACTTC
CDR3aa: CASREHYEQYF

d_gene: -
v_gene: TRBV28
j_gene: TRBJ1-6
abundance: -
CDR3nt: TGTGCCAGCAGTTTTCTCCTCAGGGAGGGTTCACCCCTCCACTTT
CDR3aa: CASSFLLREGSPLHF

d_gene: -
v_gene: TRBV5-1
j_gene: TRBJ1-3
abundance: -
CDR3nt: TGCGCCAGCAGCTTGTTATCAGATCCTGGAAACACCATATATTTT
CDR3aa: CASSLLSDPGNTIYF

d_gene: -
v_gene: TRBV28
j_gene: TRBJ1-5
abundance: few
CDR3nt: TGTGCCAGCACCACAAGCAATCAGCCCCAGCATTTT
CDR3aa: CASTTSNQPQHF

d_gene: -
v_gene: TRBV28
j_gene: TRBJ2-1
abundance: -
CDR3nt: TGTGCCAGCAGTTTAGCGGGACAGTACAATGAGCAGTTCTTC
CDR3aa: CASSLAGQYNEQFF

d_gene: -
v_gene: TRBV6-5
j_gene: TRBJ1-6
abundance: -
CDR3nt: TGTGCCACCAGCCCAAAGCGCTCCTATAATTCACCCCTCCACTTT
CDR3aa: CATSPKRSYNSPLHF

d_gene: TRBD1
v_gene: TRBV6-5
j_gene: TRBJ2-1
abundance: -
CDR3nt: TGTGCCAGCAGTTACTTAGGACAGGGACCCTACAATGAGCAGTTCTTC
CDR3aa: CASSYLGQGPYNEQFF

d_gene: -
v_gene: TRBV7-2
j_gene: TRBJ1-2
abundance: -
CDR3nt: TGTGCCAGCAGCTTAGGGGCAGGGTTTAACTATGGCTACACCTTC
CDR3aa: CASSLGAGFNYGYTF

d_gene: TRBD1
v_gene: TRBV6-6
j_gene: TRBJ1-3
abundance: few
CDR3nt: TGTGCCAGCAGGGGACAGCCCTCTGGAAACACCATATATTTT
CDR3aa: CASRGQPSGNTIYF

d_gene: -
v_gene: TRBV19
j_gene: TRBJ1-1
abundance: -
CDR3nt: TGTGCCAGTAGTATAGAAGGGCGGGTGGCGGGGGCTGAAGCTTTCTTT
CDR3aa: CASSIEGRVAGAEAFF

d_gene: TRBD1
v_gene: TRBV6-1
j_gene: TRBJ2-7
abundance: -
CDR3nt: TGTGCCAGCAGTGAAGCTCCGTCAAGCTCAACCCGGGACAGGGGCTATTACGAGCAGTACTTC
CDR3aa: CASSEAPSSSTRDRGYYEQYF

d_gene: -
v_gene: TRBV6-1
j_gene: TRBJ2-5
abundance: -
CDR3nt: TGTGCCAGCAGTGAAGTCCGAGAGACCCAGTACTTC
CDR3aa: CASSEVRETQYF

d_gene: -
v_gene: TRBV28
j_gene: TRBJ2-7
abundance: -
CDR3nt: TGTGCCAGCAGTCCCCAGGTCGAGCAGTACTTC
CDR3aa: CASSPQVEQYF

d_gene: -
v_gene: TRBV7-2
j_gene: TRBJ1-1
abundance: -
CDR3nt: TGTGCCAGCAGCCCCGGGAAGATTGAAGCTTTCTTT
CDR3aa: CASSPGKIEAFF

d_gene: -
v_gene: TRBV27
j_gene: TRBJ1-1
abundance: -
CDR3nt: TGTGCCAGCAGTTATACGGTGAACACTGAAGCTTTCTTT
CDR3aa: CASSYTVNTEAFF

d_gene: TRBD2
v_gene: TRBV27
j_gene: TRBJ2-1
abundance: -
CDR3nt: TGTGCCAGCAGTTTTAGCGGGAGGGCCAGCGATGAGCAGTTCTTC
CDR3aa: CASSFSGRASDEQFF

d_gene: -
v_gene: TRBV27
j_gene: TRBJ2-7
abundance: -
CDR3nt: TGTGCCAGCGCACCCAGGGTTTTACACGAGCAGTACTTC
CDR3aa: CASAPRVLHEQYF

d_gene: -
v_gene: TRBV27
j_gene: TRBJ1-4
abundance: -
CDR3nt: TGTGCCAGCAGTTTCCCGGGGAGAGTGAATGAAAAACTGTTTTTT
CDR3aa: CASSFPGRVNEKLFF

d_gene: TRBD1
v_gene: TRBV18
j_gene: TRBJ2-5
abundance: -
CDR3nt: TGTGCCAGCTCACCACCCCCAGGGGGCGAGACCCAGTACTTC
CDR3aa: CASSPPPGGETQYF

d_gene: -
v_gene: TRBV2
j_gene: TRBJ2-7
abundance: -
CDR3nt: TGTGCCATCCTCTCCGCGTCCGAGCAGTACTTC
CDR3aa: CAILSASEQYF

d_gene: -
v_gene: TRBV14
j_gene: TRBJ1-2
abundance: -
CDR3nt: TGTGCCAGCAGCCCGCTTTTGGACTTAAGCCCTAACTATGGCTACACCTTC
CDR3aa: CASSPLLDLSPNYGYTF

d_gene: TRBD1
v_gene: TRBV10-3
j_gene: TRBJ1-1
abundance: -
CDR3nt: TGTGCCATCAGTGGGACAGGGTTCACTGAAGCTTTCTTT
CDR3aa: CAISGTGFTEAFF

d_gene: TRBD1
v_gene: TRBV6-5
j_gene: TRBJ2-3
abundance: -
CDR3nt: TGTGCCAGCAGGATGACAGGGGCGGGAGATACGCAGTATTTT
CDR3aa: CASRMTGAGDTQYF

d_gene: TRBD2
v_gene: TRBV6-1
j_gene: TRBJ2-5
abundance: once
CDR3nt: TGTGCCAGCAGTGAAGCGATAGCGGGAGGATGGGAGACCCAGTACTTC
CDR3aa: CASSEAIAGGWETQYF

d_gene: TRBD2
v_gene: TRBV5-1
j_gene: TRBJ2-2
abundance: -
CDR3nt: TGCGCCAGCAGCTTGGTGCAACTAGCGAGCGGGGAGCTGTTTTTT
CDR3aa: CASSLVQLASGELFF

d_gene: -
v_gene: TRBV6-1
j_gene: TRBJ1-4
abundance: -
CDR3nt: TGTGCCAGCAGTGGTCGGGGGACTAATGAAAAACTGTTTTTT
CDR3aa: CASSGRGTNEKLFF

d_gene: -
v_gene: TRBV9
j_gene: TRBJ2-1
abundance: -
CDR3nt: TGCGCCAGCAGCGTAGACCAGACTCCTCGATACGAATACAATGAGCAGTTCTTC
CDR3aa: CASSVDQTPRYEYNEQFF

d_gene: TRBD1
v_gene: TRBV23-1
j_gene: TRBJ1-1
abundance: -
CDR3nt: TGCGCCAGCAGTCAATTCCCGAGGGGACAGGACTCGAACACTGAAGCTTTCTTT
CDR3aa: CASSQFPRGQDSNTEAFF

d_gene: -
v_gene: TRBV9
j_gene: TRBJ2-5
abundance: -
CDR3nt: TGTGCCAGCAGCGTAGACGGGGGTGTGAAGACCCAGTACTTC
CDR3aa: CASSVDGGVKTQYF

d_gene: TRBD1
v_gene: TRBV5-1
j_gene: TRBJ2-7
abundance: -
CDR3nt: TGCGCCAGCAGCTGGACAGGGGAGGCCTACGAGCAGTACTTC
CDR3aa: CASSWTGEAYEQYF

d_gene: -
v_gene: TRBV6-1
j_gene: TRBJ1-1
abundance: few
CDR3nt: TGTGCCAGCATTAGCTTAATGAACACTGAAGCTTTCTTT
CDR3aa: CASISLMNTEAFF